Listed below are T cell receptor beta chains from one sample, sequenced in a study of blood T cell repertoires in COVID-19. This table comes from immunoSEQ multiplex PCR, and its TCRdb copy is limited to in-frame clones, with some not included. The sample holds tens of thousands of clones, 85% to 90% seen once. The sequencing sample was made of peripheral blood. The receptors shown here come from a man between 60 and 70 years old with active COVID-19. Both conserved end residues are part of each CDR3.

j_call,v_call,cdr3_aa
TRBJ1-1,TRBV12-3/TRBV12-4,CASRGQGFEAFF
TRBJ2-2,TRBV19,CASSILAPGLAVNTGELFF
TRBJ2-7,TRBV29-1,CSVSGFSYEQYF
TRBJ1-1,TRBV7-2,CASSLYVNTEAFF
TRBJ2-7,TRBV19,CASSITLAGTYEQYF
TRBJ2-5,TRBV5-1,CASSLGGFQETQYF
TRBJ2-5,TRBV5-4,CASSKPHRVAGGQETQYF
TRBJ2-1,TRBV7-8,CASTAAGRSYNEQFF
TRBJ2-5,TRBV30,CAWSVFLASVGTQYF
TRBJ1-6,TRBV3-1/TRBV3-2,CASRTGGSNSPLHF
TRBJ2-1,TRBV6-6,CASSYGAGSYNEQFF
TRBJ2-5,TRBV7-9,CASSLDSRTQYF
TRBJ1-4,TRBV5-4,CASSMTGGVANEKLFF
TRBJ2-3,TRBV27,CASSPFLAGGTDTQYF
TRBJ1-2,TRBV13,CASSRRDRRDSYYGYTF
TRBJ1-5,TRBV2,CASTGQGDQPQHF
TRBJ2-7,TRBV6-2/TRBV6-3,CASSRYSGLAGHEQYF
TRBJ2-1,TRBV3-1/TRBV3-2,CASSRGLAANNEQFF
TRBJ2-2,TRBV7-2,CASSPRVRGELFF
TRBJ2-2,TRBV4-2,CASSQESGLGNTGELFF
TRBJ2-7,TRBV6-2/TRBV6-3,CASSKVVAGIDEQYF
TRBJ2-7,TRBV6-1,CASSEAPAYEQYF
TRBJ2-7,TRBV12-3/TRBV12-4,CASSAGSSYEQYF
TRBJ2-1,TRBV6-1,CASSSSGTSGEQFF
TRBJ2-3,TRBV9,CASSVPGVGTDTQYF
TRBJ2-3,TRBV5-6,CASSLVSSSGSDTQYF
TRBJ1-1,TRBV6-4,CASSGDRGTEAFF
TRBJ1-6,TRBV4-2,CASPPGTGVRNSPLHF
TRBJ2-2,TRBV7-3,CASSFTAAGTGPGELFF
TRBJ1-2,TRBV4-1,CASSQGGGRNYGYTF
TRBJ2-5,TRBV5-6,CASSTRLAGLEETQYF
TRBJ1-5,TRBV7-2,CASSDRDRGRDQPQHF
TRBJ1-5,TRBV28,CASNFLLSGNQPQHF
TRBJ2-3,TRBV9,CASSVGTSGRAADTQYF
TRBJ2-1,TRBV7-8,CASSNRDFYNEQFF
TRBJ1-3,TRBV20-1,CSASGGSSGNTIYF
TRBJ2-2,TRBV3-1/TRBV3-2,CATRTGSTGELFF
TRBJ1-2,TRBV5-1,CASSLDRRGGNYGYTF
TRBJ2-1,TRBV28,CASSSIGTSGYNEQFF
TRBJ1-6,TRBV18,CASSPGTGGSNSPLHF